This T cell receptor (beta chain) was identified during a study of cytomegalovirus exposure and HLA in healthy donors. The PCR contained 60 Vbeta and 13 Jbeta primers. Data came from immunoSEQ multiplex PCR; TCRdb stores just in-frame clones and leaves some out. The sample lists 150,000 to 200,000 clones, 75% seen once, with roughly 7.1% in the top ten. This clone was seen more than once but under ten times. The germline V gene encodes CDR1 SQVTM and CDR2 ANQGSEA. V dropped 8 bases and J dropped 0 bases, with 13 bases sitting between them. The CDR3 has 14 residues. The clonotype originates from a woman aged 40 to 50 in good health and CMV-seropositive. Sequencing was carried out using PBMCs. The V call is TRBV29-1, the J call TRBJ1-4, with a tentative D call TRBD1 (5 bases). CDR3 DNA: TGCAGCATCACTCAGGGATCAACTAATGAAAAACTGTTTTTT. This sequence encodes CSITQGSTNEKLFF.